The T cell receptor beta chain described here comes from a study of beta chain features in type 1 diabetes. As for the study in general: Healthy donors resembled patients in age, gender and cell yields. Across the samples, over 85 million sorted cells were examined in total.

This clone was seen more than once but under ten times. Its target is not known. Germline values: CDR1 SGDLS, CDR2 YYNGEE. J gave up 0 bases and V 0 bases, and 10 bases lay outside the gene matches. The CDR3 loop spans 18 amino acids. Study conclusions and caveats: TCRB CDR3s from Type 1 diabetes patients were moderately but significantly shorter in all four CD4+ subsets. The question left open here concerned HLA type influencing TCRB rearrangement. For type 1 diabetes patients, VDJ junctions showed fewer insertions and more deletions.

Of the isolated RNA, all was reverse transcribed, and so the sequenced material was expressed TCRB transcripts. Sequencing used immunoSEQ multiplex PCR; TCRdb keeps in-frame clones, though not all of them. The sample has some 330,000 clones, roughly 13% seen once; the top ten hold 0.0095% to 0.011%. This clonotype originated in a woman younger than 30 with type 1 diabetes. Sequencing was performed on naive CD4+ T cells from blood. The chain couples TRBV9 to TRBJ2-7; 9 nucleotides agree with TRBD2. The CDR3 reads CASSVGLAGPTYSYEQYF. The CDR3 DNA follows: TGTGCCAGCAGCGTAGGTCTAGCGGGACCCACTTACTCCTACGAGCAGTACTTC.